The 10 T cell receptor beta chains in this list originate from one sample, sequenced in a study of human T cells and chemical hapten exposure. As for time point: patch test 2, 6 weeks after DPC sensitization. Treatment given: therapeutic diphenylcyclopropenone sensitization with weekly scalp DPC. TCRdb processed the RACE reads anew with MiXCR; each CDR3 protein has one entry. Of 70,000 to 90,000 distinct CDR3 sequences in the sample, about 9.4% were seen once. Specimen: whole blood, collected in connection with sensitization to the hapten diphenylcyclopropenone (DPC). These TCRs come from a woman in her 50s with alopecia areata. Some clones in this sample may be carry-over from other donors' samples.

In this sample, this clonotype turned up a few times. The chain carries TRBV14 and TRBJ2-2; D is perhaps TRBD2 (6 bases). This CDR3 has 16 residues. Trimming took off 0 bases at V and 4 bases at J, with 12 bases between the two ends. Looked up from germline, CDR1 is SGHDN and CDR2 is FVKESK. The CDR3 loop is CASSQDIGEVTGELFF. The CDR3 DNA sequence: TGTGCCAGCAGCCAAGATATAGGGGAGGTCACCGGGGAGCTGTTTTTT.

Here the CDR3 reads CSASSGIYEQYF. In DNA form, the CDR3 reads TGCAGCGCATCTAGCGGGATCTACGAGCAGTACTTC. The chain employs TRBV29-1 and TRBJ2-7, with TRBD2 identical over 9 bases. After removal of 7 bases from V and 3 bases from J, the junction contained 4 bases not matched to a gene. This CDR3 spans 12 amino acids. Germline loops: CDR1 SQVTM, CDR2 ANQGSEA.

A remark on this clonotype: One end of the junction is discordant with germline, which a read error may explain. The rearrangement joins TRBV9 to TRBJ2-7; D gene uncertain. The CDR3 covers 13 residues. The germline V gene has CDR1 SGDLS and CDR2 YYNGEE. CDR3 in amino acids: CASCVVSTYEQYF. The CDR3 bases are TGTGCCAGCTGCGTAGTTTCTACTTACGAGCAGTACTTC.

This clonotype was detected many times. The V and J genes are TRBV23-1 and TRBJ2-7; no clear D. TRBV23-1 is designated an ORF whose function remains uncertain. This CDR3 contains 16 residues. V gave up 2 bases and J gave up 1 base, with 15 bases separating them. As DNA, the CDR3 is TGCGCCAGCAGTCAACCCAAACGGACGGTTTCCTACGAGCAGTACTTC. Translated: CASSQPKRTVSYEQYF.

The chain carries TRBV6-5 and TRBJ2-1; TRBD2 aligns across 8 bases. The J segment lost 8 bases and the V segment lost 4 bases, leaving 10 bases of the junction unmatched. The CDR3 contains 15 residues. Germline CDR1 is MNHEY and CDR2 is SVGAGI. In nucleotides, the CDR3 is TGTGCCAGCAGTTCTAGGGGTCTAGCGGGCGATGAGCAGTTCTTC. Amino acids: CASSSRGLAGDEQFF.

This clonotype was recorded a few times. The V call is TRBV3-1, the J call TRBJ1-5; TRBD1 aligns across 7 bases. Per germline, CDR1 LGHDT and CDR2 YNNKEL (reference sequence). The V and J ends lost 4 bases and 3 bases, in that order; junction bases with no gene match: 9. This CDR3 spans 16 amino acids. CDR3 in amino acids: CASSPGQANNNQPQHF. Here the CDR3 DNA reads TGTGCCAGCAGCCCCGGACAGGCGAACAACAATCAGCCCCAGCATTTT.

This clonotype was detected many times. This chain links TRBV20-1 with TRBJ2-3, with TRBD1 identical over 11 bases. V shed 6 bases, J shed 3 bases, and the junction held 5 bases outside the gene matches. CDR1 is DFQATT, CDR2 SNEGSKA, per germline (reference sequence). CDR3 size: 14 residues. CDR3 amino acids: CSASGTGGTDTQYF. As DNA, the CDR3 is TGCAGTGCCTCCGGGACAGGGGGAACAGATACGCAGTATTTT.

This clonotype was recorded many times. No DNA is shown, since the ends of the CDR3 on it are uncertain; the CDR3 is the one TCRdb lists. CDR3 loop: CAWTSGQTNYGYTF. The chain combines TRBV30 with TRBJ1-2. Germline V lookup: CDR1 GTSNPN, CDR2 SVGIG (reference sequence). The CDR3 sequence runs 14 residues, both termini included.

The chain couples TRBV5-1 to TRBJ2-5, with 8 bases fitting TRBD2. Germline V gene sequence: CDR1 SGHRS, CDR2 YFSETQ. The V and J ends lost 2 bases and 5 bases, in that order; junction bases with no gene match: 8. This CDR3 region has 15 residues. The CDR3 loop is CASSFDRGGDETQYF. The CDR3 DNA is TGCGCCAGCAGCTTCGACCGGGGGGGCGATGAGACCCAGTACTTC.

V and J are TRBV7-8 and TRBJ2-1; TRBD1 is a possible D gene (6 bases). Germline CDR1 is SGHVS and CDR2 is FQNEAQ. The V end was cut by 5 bases, the J end by 7 bases, with 18 bases between. The CDR3 runs 15 residues. The CDR3 sequence is CASSPSGTRGNEQFF. CDR3 bases: TGTGCCAGCAGCCCCTCCGGGACAAGAGGGAATGAGCAGTTCTTC.